This T cell receptor (beta chain) comes out of a study of shared clonotypes between healthy human individuals. Study-level findings and limits: On the whole, naive subsets had larger estimated richness than memory subsets had. Enrolling few donors narrowed the genetic and exposure-history diversity that was represented.

As to this clone: The antigen remains undetermined.

Selected positively for CCR7 and CD45RO-negative, naive CD8 cells excluded terminally differentiated effector memory CD45RA+ cells. The study drew all its donors from Caucasian adults living in Nashville, Tennessee. This CDR3 has 15 amino acids. Trimming left V 6 bases short and J 6 bases short, with 18 bases between. CDR1 is MDHEN and CDR2 is SYDVKM in the germline V gene. Every subset had its genomic DNA shared out evenly among several immunoSEQ plates. Only in-frame clones appear in the TCRdb table, and some are missing; sequencing was by immunoSEQ multiplex PCR. The sample yields 1.5 million to 2.5 million clones, about 95% seen once.

The specimen was naive CD8+ T cells sorted from blood. The chain combines TRBV28 with TRBJ1-5; D possibly corresponds to TRBD1 (6 bases). The source is a man between 18 and 35 years old in good health. The CDR3 region is CASRWTASRGQPQHF. The CDR3 DNA reads TGTGCCAGCAGGTGGACAGCCTCGCGGGGTCAGCCCCAGCATTTT. The full variable domain, completed using reference TRBV28 and TRBJ1-5, is DVKVTQSSRYLVKRTGEKVFLECVQDMDHENMFWYRQDPGLGLRLIYFSYDVKMKEKGDIPEGYSVSREKKERFSLILESASTNQTSMYLCASRWTASRGQPQHFGDGTRLSIL.